The 21 T cell receptor beta chains reported below all come from one sample, sequenced in a study of vaccination and CD4 T cells after COVID-19. No antigens are known for them. Treatment meaning: approximately nine-day PBMC culture with coronavirus spike peptide pools or control peptides (ViraFEST assay). The assay that was used to sequence DNA from cultured CD4+ T cells was the Oncomine TCR Beta short-read assay. Via MiXCR, TCRdb re-called the PCR reads, giving one row per CDR3 protein. The sample carries about 4,400 distinct CDR3 sequences, 37% recorded once. The sequencing used CD4+ T cells from blood, cultured in vitro, collected after SARS-CoV-2 vaccination. Receptors were obtained from a human donor who had recovered from COVID-19.

The chain recombines TRBV11-3 with TRBJ2-3; D remains unclear. Germline lookup yields CDR1 SGHNT and CDR2 YENEEA. The CDR3 totals 16 residues. Trimming stripped 5 bases from V and 1 base from J, with 16 bases between. The DNA of the CDR3 is TGTGCCAGCAGCCTCCCCAAAGGGAAGGGCACAGATACGCAGTATTTT. Translated, it gives CASSLPKGKGTDTQYF.

In its sample, this clonotype was seen a few times. The chain employs TRBV7-8 and TRBJ1-2; 7 nucleotides align to TRBD1. V lost 5 bases and J lost 8; bases outside the gene matches: 14. Germline assignment: CDR1 SGHVS and CDR2 FQNEAQ. The CDR3 loop spans 15 amino acids. CDR3 region: CASSPPGQPLGGYTF. CDR3 DNA sequence: TGTGCCAGCAGCCCACCGGGACAGCCCTTAGGAGGCTACACCTTC.

This clonotype occurred a few times. This sequence joins TRBV15 and TRBJ2-3; TRBD2 matches 7 bases. Germline V lookup: CDR1 LNHNV, CDR2 YYDKDF (reference sequence). The length of the CDR3 is 16 residues. V shed 0 bases and J 6 bases; nucleotides not matched to a gene: 9. This CDR3 reads CATSRDLTGGSDTQYF. CDR3 bases: TGTGCCACCAGCAGAGATTTAACGGGGGGAAGTGATACGCAGTATTTT.

V gene TRBV20-1 combines with J gene TRBJ1-6; 7 bases map to TRBD1. The V and J ends lost 6 bases and 10 bases, in that order; junction bases with no gene match: 15. CDR3 length equals 15 residues. The germline CDR1 and CDR2 sequences are DFQATT and SNEGSKA (reference sequence). The CDR3 here is CSAQRTTGNDSPLHF. The CDR3 DNA is TGCAGTGCCCAACGAACGACAGGGAACGACTCACCCCTCCACTTT.

By its share, this clonotype is medium-sized. The genes are TRBV6-1 and TRBJ1-3; 7 bases line up with TRBD1. CDR1 is MNHNS and CDR2 is SASEGT in the germline V gene. The CDR3 is 15 amino acids. J lost 0 bases, V lost 6 bases, and 5 bases had no gene match. The CDR3 here is CASRHRDSSGNTIYF. CDR3 nucleotides: TGTGCCAGCAGACACCGGGACAGCTCTGGAAACACCATATATTTT.

This chain uses TRBV6-2 or TRBV6-3 with TRBJ2-1, with D possibly matching TRBD2 (5 bases). The CDR3 is 15 amino acids. Looked up from germline, CDR1 is MNHEY and CDR2 is SVGEGT. Deletions cut 4 bases from V and 1 base from J, with 11 bases between. CDR3 nucleotide sequence: TGTGCCAGCAGTTCGGGGAGAGGATCCTACAATGAGCAGTTCTTC. This sequence encodes CASSSGRGSYNEQFF.

The V call is TRBV18, the J call TRBJ2-2; D is unresolved. Germline loops: CDR1 KGHSH, CDR2 LQKENI. The CDR3 totals 14 residues. The V and J ends lost 0 bases and 6 bases respectively, with 8 bases between them. Here the CDR3 DNA reads TGTGCCAGCTCACCACCCATCATCCCCGGGGAGCTGTTTTTT. This encodes CASSPPIIPGELFF.

This clonotype has a handful of counts. CDR3: CAISGGLAGNNEQFF. The CDR3 DNA sequence: TGTGCCATCAGTGGGGGGCTAGCGGGGAACAATGAGCAGTTCTTC. The V call is TRBV10-3, the J call TRBJ2-1, with 9 bases lining up with TRBD2. Looked up from germline, CDR1 is ENHRY and CDR2 is SYGVKD. The CDR3 is 15 amino acids. The V and J ends lost 4 bases and 5 bases, in that order; junction bases with no gene match: 6.

The chain recombines TRBV7-9 with TRBJ2-2; TRBD1 matches at 8 bases. The length of the CDR3 is 16 residues. CDR1 SEHNR and CDR2 FQNEAQ come from the germline V gene (reference sequence). The ends lost 4 bases at V and 1 base at J; junction bases unmatched: 5. Here the CDR3 reads CASSSPRGQNTGELFF. The CDR3 DNA sequence: TGTGCCAGCAGCTCCCCCAGGGGGCAGAACACCGGGGAGCTGTTTTTT.

V and J are TRBV12-3 or TRBV12-4 and TRBJ2-3; 8 nucleotides match TRBD2. Unmatched junction bases numbered 9, after V lost 6 bases and J lost 4 bases. The CDR3 loop spans 15 amino acids. The CDR3 spells CASSRSGAKPDTQYF. CDR3 bases: TGTGCCAGCAGCCGTAGCGGGGCAAAACCAGATACGCAGTATTTT.

The gene calls are TRBV20-1 and TRBJ1-2, with TRBD1 identical over 7 bases. J lost 4 bases, V lost 0 bases, and 5 bases had no gene match. This CDR3 is built from 14 residues. Germline V gene lookup returns CDR1 DFQATT and CDR2 SNEGSKA (reference sequence). CDR3 amino acids: CSARDNQGGYGYTF. Here the CDR3 DNA reads TGCAGTGCTAGAGATAACCAGGGGGGCTATGGCTACACCTTC.

This clonotype was found a few times. The chain combines TRBV7-2 with TRBJ2-5; D may be TRBD2 (5 bases). The germline CDR1 and CDR2 sequences are SGHTA and FQGNSA. The CDR3 covers 16 residues. The V end was cut by 1 base, the J end by 4 bases, with 16 bases between. CDR3 sequence (DNA): TGTGCCAGCAGCTTAGGAGGGTGGAGGTCCGCAGAGACCCAGTACTTC. Protein: CASSLGGWRSAETQYF.

For this clonotype: The junction departs from the called germline gene at one end, perhaps through a read error. This chain joins TRBV11-3 and TRBJ1-2, with no clear D. The CDR3 consists of 13 residues. Germline-derived CDR1 and CDR2 are SGHNT and YENEEA. CDR3 region: CASSSPRTYGYAF. The CDR3 coding sequence is TGTGCCAGCAGCTCACCGAGGACCTATGGCTACGCCTTC.

The chain recombines TRBV30 with TRBJ1-5; 7 bases are a match to TRBD1. The length of the CDR3 is 16 residues. Germline V gene lookup returns CDR1 GTSNPN and CDR2 SVGIG (reference sequence). Trimming at V came to 0 bases and at J to 7 bases, leaving 12 bases not matched to a gene. CDR3 protein: CAWSVPGPGGDQPQHF. CDR3 nucleotide sequence: TGTGCCTGGAGTGTTCCAGGGCCAGGGGGGGACCAGCCCCAGCATTTT.

This clonotype was counted a few times. This sequence joins TRBV10-3 and TRBJ1-2; D is perhaps TRBD1 (5 bases). The V gene lost 4 bases and the J gene lost 1 base, with 13 bases spanning the gap. This CDR3 has 15 residues. CDR1 is ENHRY and CDR2 is SYGVKD in the germline V gene. The CDR3 DNA reads TGTGCCATCAGTGCGCCCAGACAGCATAACTATGGCTACACCTTC. Translating it yields CAISAPRQHNYGYTF.

This clonotype occurred a few times. The chain carries TRBV19 and TRBJ2-5; 7 bases line up with TRBD2. Trimming cost V 8 bases and J 4 bases; bases outside gene matches: 13. The CDR3 runs 15 residues. CDR1 is LNHDA, CDR2 SQIVND, per germline (reference sequence). The chain's CDR3 is CASLGVAGRGETQYF. Here the CDR3 DNA reads TGTGCCAGTTTGGGGGTAGCGGGCCGGGGAGAGACCCAGTACTTC.

The rearrangement uses TRBV20-1 and TRBJ2-1; TRBD1 aligns across 9 bases. After removal of 3 bases from V and 10 bases from J, the junction contained 13 bases not matched to a gene. Germline V CDR1 and CDR2: DFQATT, SNEGSKA (reference sequence). This CDR3 spans 15 amino acids. CDR3 protein: CSARLTDRGNEEQFF. The CDR3 coding sequence is TGCAGTGCTAGGTTAACGGACAGGGGTAATGAAGAGCAGTTCTTC.

In DNA form, the CDR3 reads TGTGCCAGCAGATCACAGGGGACCCAAGAGACCCAGTACTTC. This sequence encodes CASRSQGTQETQYF. The chain recombines TRBV27 with TRBJ2-5, with 7 nucleotides matching TRBD1. V was pared by 6 bases and J by 1 base, with 5 bases of the junction left unmatched. The CDR3 consists of 14 residues. Germline CDR1 is MNHEY and CDR2 is SMNVEV (reference sequence).

The table lists this clonotype with a few counts. The V gene is TRBV10-1, the J gene TRBJ2-1; 9 bases agree with TRBD2. Trimming cost V 5 bases and J 6 bases; bases outside gene matches: 5. Germline values: CDR1 WNHNN, CDR2 SYGVQD (reference sequence). The length of the CDR3 is 14 residues. The CDR3 DNA sequence: TGCGCCAGCAGTAGAGCGGGAGGAGGCAATGAGCAGTTCTTC. Its translation is CASSRAGGGNEQFF.

The genes are TRBV20-1 and TRBJ1-6; D is ambiguous. CDR1 is DFQATT, CDR2 SNEGSKA, per germline (reference sequence). There are 13 residues in the CDR3. Trimming took 0 bases from V and 7 from J, leaving 7 bases between them. The CDR3 bases are TGCAGTGCTAGAGAGGACCTCAATTCACCCCTCCACTTT. The encoded protein is CSAREDLNSPLHF.

The genes are TRBV24-1 and TRBJ1-1, with D possibly TRBD1 on 5 matching bases. V was clipped by 6 bases and J by 4 bases, with 14 bases between them. The germline V gene encodes CDR1 KGHDR and CDR2 SFDVKD. CDR3 size: 14 residues. The DNA of the CDR3 is TGTGCCACCAGTTCCAAGACAGTGCCCACTGAAGCTTTCTTT. Amino acids: CATSSKTVPTEAFF.